The T cell receptor beta chain described here comes from a study of cytomegalovirus exposure and HLA in healthy donors. Study observations and caveats: TCR clusters originating in the first cohort tended to co-occur in the roughly 120 validation repertoires, according to a later analysis. The study put some 150 TCR beta chains on its list as cytomegalovirus-associated. A few of the chains that were CMV-associated were confirmed in vitro to be specific for CMV antigens.

Points on this clone: Its specificity is unknown.

J gave up 4 bases and V 5 bases, and 9 bases lay outside the gene matches. Germline CDR1 SGHTA, CDR2 FQGNSA. The length of the CDR3 is 15 residues. This table comes from immunoSEQ multiplex PCR, and its TCRdb copy is limited to in-frame clones, with some not included. The sample shows 250,000 to 350,000 clones, roughly 89% of them seen only once. The material sequenced was PBMCs. This clonotype originated in a woman under 30 in good health and CMV-seronegative. This chain connects TRBV7-2 to TRBJ1-2; 8 bases map to TRBD1. CDR3 amino acids: CASSAPGGVFYGYTF. CDR3 bases: TGTGCCAGCAGCGCTCCAGGGGGCGTCTTCTATGGCTACACCTTC. Full variable domain (rest looked up from reference TRBV7-2 and TRBJ1-2): GAGVSQSPSNKVTEKGKDVELRCDPISGHTALYWYRQSLGQGLEFLIYFQGNSAPDKSGLPSDRFSAERTGGSVSTLTIQRTQQEDSAVYLCASSAPGGVFYGYTFGSGTRLTVV.